This T cell receptor beta chain was found in a study of blood T cell repertoires in COVID-19 (dated by TCRdb to the early 2020s). Concerning the study at large: The collaborator samples originated in the United States, Italy and Spain and spanned the acute and convalescent phases of COVID-19. The prospective study material was composed of cDNA or gDNA derived from T cells, B-cell-depleted T cells, or PBMCs. Deeply sampled blood TCRbeta repertoires from subjects exposed to, actively infected with, or recovered from COVID-19 were included in the dataset. A freely available public database, intended as a resource for researchers studying the immune response to SARS-CoV-2, is where the repertoires were released. The samples were drawn from the first 160 participants of the ongoing ImmuneRACE study and from 950 to 1,500 subjects provided by 6 global collaborators. Nearly every sample came with metadata listing a de-identified subject ID, COVID-19 status, age in years and sex. Where HLA class I and class II types were available, the types were taken from metadata supplied by the sample provider, not from assay-based typing. The full study reports these points: Clinical and demographic metadata were provided uncurated, with the amount varying by source and participant.

V is cut back by 2 bases and J by 4 bases, with 2 bases in the junction unmatched. From its cysteine to its phenylalanine, the CDR3 spans 13 amino acids. The DNA shown is the 39-base CDR3, in frame from base 1. TCRbeta CDR3 regions were amplified from genomic DNA using the immunoSEQ Assay, a bias-controlled multiplex PCR. Per the source publication's procedure: Within the assay, amplification of reference gene primers was used to estimate how many nucleated cells each sample contained. To quantify the absolute abundance of each unique TCRbeta CDR3 rearrangement, sequence reads were collapsed and filtered. For each sample, productive Simpson clonality was calculated by taking the square root of Simpson's diversity index across productive rearrangements. TCRdb's version of the immuneACCESS table is confined to in-frame rearrangements and falls short of the full clone set. An unresolved V gene accounts for under half of the shortfall where checked; the remainder is of unknown origin. V, J and clone size are taken as reported in that table, and D and trimming were inferred from the DNA itself. Counted in this sample were under 250,000 clones; about four fifths of them appeared once. The biggest ten clones account for 8.2% of the sample.

Details on this clone: The antigen it binds to is not known. No base quality values were provided; no much bigger clone lies one nucleotide off.

Each collaborating institution followed its own protocols to collect whole blood in K2EDTA tubes. For TCRbeta analysis, collaborators shipped samples as frozen whole blood, isolated PBMCs, or DNA extracted from either of those sample types. The sequence came from a woman in her 50s with acute or convalescent COVID-19. This receptor chain uses TRBV12-3 or TRBV12-4 and TRBJ2-7, and 7 bases in between align with TRBD2. What was sequenced was peripheral blood. CDR3 sequence: CASSLSGGYEQYF. The nucleotide sequence reads TGTGCCAGCAGTTTATCGGGGGGTTACGAGCAGTACTTC.